This T cell receptor (beta chain) emerged from a study of PD-L1 blockade in urothelial cancer. Clones were read by immunoSEQ multiplex PCR, and TCRdb kept only the in-frame ones, dropping some. The table records tens of thousands of clones, around four fifths of them present only once. The CDR3 spans 15 residues. Germline trimming cut 10 bases from V and 4 bases from J; bases unmatched to any gene: 9. Germline CDR1 is MNHEY and CDR2 is SVGAGI. Sample time point: pretreatment peripheral blood. This receptor was taken from a man aged 35 to 55 with urothelial cancer. This sequence joins TRBV6-5 and TRBJ2-1; 11 nucleotides agree with TRBD1. Here the sequenced sample was PBMCs, taken around atezolizumab (anti-PD-L1) treatment. This chain's CDR3 is CATGSGTGGYNEQFF. CDR3 nucleotide sequence: TGTGCCACTGGATCCGGGACAGGGGGTTACAATGAGCAGTTCTTC.